This TCR beta chain was captured in a study of blood T cell repertoires in COVID-19. Study-level information: PBMCs, B-cell-depleted T cells, or T cells provided the cDNA or gDNA that made up the material.

Per the original methods: Counts of nucleated cells, estimated from reference gene primer amplification, were obtained. Using immunoSEQ multiplex PCR, the repertoire was profiled, and TCRdb retains in-frame clones only, with some absent. That table furnishes V, J and clone size, whereas the DNA furnished D and trimming. The repertoire holds about 180,000 clones, more than 75% seen once, with 8.4% in the top ten. The V end was cut by 3 bases, the J end by 0 bases, with 6 bases between. CDR3 length: 14 amino acids. Germline assignment: CDR1 MDHEN and CDR2 SYDVKM. This sequence joins TRBV28 and TRBJ1-3; no firm D call. Sequenced: peripheral blood. The TCR originated in a woman in her seventies with acute or convalescent COVID-19. CDR3 DNA sequence: TGTGCCAGCAGTTTTCAGATCTCTGGAAACACCATATATTTT. It specifies CASSFQISGNTIYF.